The TCR beta chain described here comes from a study of blood T cell repertoires in COVID-19. The wider study: T cells, B-cell-depleted T cells, or PBMCs supplied cDNA or gDNA.

Clones were sequenced by immunoSEQ multiplex PCR, and TCRdb holds only the in-frame ones, with some missing. The sample records hundreds of thousands of clones, around 91% being singletons. The CDR3 spans 14 residues. The V gene's germline CDR1 is LNHNV and CDR2 YYDKDF (reference sequence). V dropped 3 bases and J dropped 5; count of bases not matched to a gene: 0. Allocation to cohorts depended on clinical history reported by the participants. In Cohort 3, a recovered donor had either two negative PCRs, clearance, or symptom resolution. The chain recombines TRBV15 with TRBJ1-4; 10 bases are shared with TRBD1. This receptor was obtained from a young man who had recovered from COVID-19. The specimen was PBMCs or T cells enriched from blood (not recorded which). CDR3 nucleotide sequence: TGTGCCACCAGCAGGGACAGGGGGAATGAAAAACTGTTTTTT. Translation: CATSRDRGNEKLFF.